A single TCR beta chain is shown here with its context. Its antigen remains unknown. Researchers divided each subset's genomic DNA evenly across several immunoSEQ plates. TCRdb keeps only in-frame clones here, not all; method: immunoSEQ multiplex PCR. The sample carries about 1.1 million clones, about 80% recorded once. The CDR3 has 15 amino acids. The V gene lost 0 bases and the J gene lost 4 bases, with 14 bases spanning the gap. From germline, CDR1 is SGHNT and CDR2 YYREEE (reference sequence). This entry belongs to a study of shared clonotypes between healthy human individuals. Whole-study findings and limits: Represented diversity (both genetic and exposure-history) was limited by the small number of donors. On the whole, naive subsets had larger estimated richness than memory subsets had. The researchers took only blood, and tissue repertoires probably look different.

The sequencing sample was made of memory CD4+ T cells from PBMCs. Indicated subset: CD45RA-negative fraction. This clonotype was obtained from a young man in good health. Some clones in this sample may be carry-over from other donors' samples. This chain connects TRBV5-4 to TRBJ2-7; no clear D gene. CDR3 amino acids: CASSLATGGSYEQYF. The CDR3 DNA sequence: TGTGCCAGCAGCTTGGCAACGGGCGGATCATACGAGCAGTACTTC.